Detailed here is one T cell receptor beta chain. A quantity of 0.5 to 1 ug RNA underwent reverse transcription using random hexamers. TCRdb itself ran the immunoSEQ multiplex PCR reads through MiXCR, one entry per CDR3 protein. The data show 150,000 to 200,000 distinct CDR3 sequences, 85% to 95% seen once. V shed 0 bases, J shed 3 bases, and the junction held 5 bases outside the gene matches. Germline V CDR1 and CDR2: LNHNV, YYDKDF (reference sequence). CDR3 length equals 15 residues. CD8+ and CD4+ T cells from blood underwent TCR beta sequencing. This sample is part of a study of CD8 T cells in Susac syndrome.

Sequenced sample: CD4+ T cells from PBMCs. The TCR comes from a human donor with Susac syndrome. The chain links TRBV15 to TRBJ2-7; 7 bases are shared with TRBD1. The CDR3 spells CATSRDRTGLYEQYF. CDR3 DNA: TGTGCCACCAGCAGAGATCGGACAGGACTCTACGAGCAGTACTTC.